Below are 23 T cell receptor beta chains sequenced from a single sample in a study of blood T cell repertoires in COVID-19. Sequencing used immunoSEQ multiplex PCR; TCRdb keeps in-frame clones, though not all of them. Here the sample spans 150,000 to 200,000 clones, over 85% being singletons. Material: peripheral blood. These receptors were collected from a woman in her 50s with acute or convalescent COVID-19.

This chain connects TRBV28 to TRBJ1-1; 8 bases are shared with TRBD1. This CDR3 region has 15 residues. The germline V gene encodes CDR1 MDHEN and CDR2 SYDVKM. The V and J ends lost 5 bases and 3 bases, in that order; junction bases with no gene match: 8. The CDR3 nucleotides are TGTGCCAGCAGTGTGACAGGGGTAGGGCACACTGAAGCTTTCTTT. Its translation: CASSVTGVGHTEAFF.

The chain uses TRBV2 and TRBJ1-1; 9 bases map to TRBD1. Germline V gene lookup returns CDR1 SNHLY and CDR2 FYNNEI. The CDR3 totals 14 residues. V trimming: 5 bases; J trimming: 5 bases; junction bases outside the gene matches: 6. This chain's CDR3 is CASSWDRAVTEAFF. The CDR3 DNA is TGTGCCAGCAGTTGGGACAGGGCTGTGACTGAAGCTTTCTTT. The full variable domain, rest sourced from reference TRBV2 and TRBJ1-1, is EPEVTQTPSHQVTQMGQEVILRCVPISNHLYFYWYRQILGQKVEFLVSFYNNEISEKSEIFDDQFSVERPDGSNFTLKIRSTKLEDSAMYFCASSWDRAVTEAFFGQGTRLTVV.

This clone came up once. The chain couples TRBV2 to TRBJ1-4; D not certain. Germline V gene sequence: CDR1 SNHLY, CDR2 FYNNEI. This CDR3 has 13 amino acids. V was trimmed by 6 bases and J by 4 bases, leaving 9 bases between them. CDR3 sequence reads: CASRWQYNEKLFF. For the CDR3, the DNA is TGTGCCAGCAGATGGCAGTATAATGAAAAACTGTTTTTT.

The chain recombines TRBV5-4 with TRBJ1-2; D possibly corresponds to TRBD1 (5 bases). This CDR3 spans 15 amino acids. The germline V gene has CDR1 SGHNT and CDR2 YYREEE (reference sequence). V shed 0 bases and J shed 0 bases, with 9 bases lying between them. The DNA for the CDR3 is TGTGCCAGCAGCTTGGGCCAGGGAACTAACTATGGCTACACCTTC. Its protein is CASSLGQGTNYGYTF. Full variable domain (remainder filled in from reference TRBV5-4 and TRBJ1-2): ETGVTQSPTHLIKTRGQQVTLRCSSQSGHNTVSWYQQALGQGPQFIFQYYREEENGRGNFPPRFSGLQFPNYSSELNVNALELDDSALYLCASSLGQGTNYGYTFGSGTRLTVV.

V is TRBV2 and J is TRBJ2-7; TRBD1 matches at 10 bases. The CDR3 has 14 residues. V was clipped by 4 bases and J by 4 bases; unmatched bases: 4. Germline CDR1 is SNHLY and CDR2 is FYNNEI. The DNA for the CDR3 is TGTGCCAGCAGTGGGGGGACAGGGGTATACGAGCAGTACTTC. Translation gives CASSGGTGVYEQYF.

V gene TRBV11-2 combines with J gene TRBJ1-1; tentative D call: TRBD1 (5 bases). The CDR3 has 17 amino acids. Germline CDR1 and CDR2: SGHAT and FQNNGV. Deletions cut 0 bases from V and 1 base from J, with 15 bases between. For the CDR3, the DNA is TGTGCCAGCAGCTTAGAGGCAGGGTCCTTCCCGAACACTGAAGCTTTCTTT. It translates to CASSLEAGSFPNTEAFF.

Written as DNA, the CDR3 is TGTGCCAGCAGGCTCGACAGCCCTATCGCTGAGCAGTTCTTC. The encoded protein is CASRLDSPIAEQFF. V gene TRBV2 combines with J gene TRBJ2-1; TRBD1 is a possible D gene (5 bases). There are 14 residues in the CDR3. Germline-derived CDR1 and CDR2 are SNHLY and FYNNEI. With 6 bases removed from V and 9 bases from J, the gap between germline ends came to 18 bases.

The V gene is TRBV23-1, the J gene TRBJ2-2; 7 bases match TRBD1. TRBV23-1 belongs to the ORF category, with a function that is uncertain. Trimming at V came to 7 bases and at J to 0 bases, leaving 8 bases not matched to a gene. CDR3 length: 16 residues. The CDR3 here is CASILLQGANTGELFF. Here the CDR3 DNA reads TGCGCCAGCATACTGTTGCAGGGGGCGAACACCGGGGAGCTGTTTTTT.

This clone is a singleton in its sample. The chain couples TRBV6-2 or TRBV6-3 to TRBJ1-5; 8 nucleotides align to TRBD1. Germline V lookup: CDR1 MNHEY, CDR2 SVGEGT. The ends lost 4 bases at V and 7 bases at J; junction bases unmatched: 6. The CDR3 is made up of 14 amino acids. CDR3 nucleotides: TGTGCCAGCAGTTCGGCAGGGGGCCGGCAGCCCCAGCATTTT. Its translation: CASSSAGGRQPQHF.

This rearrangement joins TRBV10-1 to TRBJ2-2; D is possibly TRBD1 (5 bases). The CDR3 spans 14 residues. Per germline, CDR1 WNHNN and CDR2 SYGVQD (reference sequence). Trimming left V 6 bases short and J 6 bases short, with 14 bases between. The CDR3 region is CASRDSRFSGELFF. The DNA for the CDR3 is TGCGCCAGCAGAGACAGCCGGTTTTCCGGGGAGCTGTTTTTT.

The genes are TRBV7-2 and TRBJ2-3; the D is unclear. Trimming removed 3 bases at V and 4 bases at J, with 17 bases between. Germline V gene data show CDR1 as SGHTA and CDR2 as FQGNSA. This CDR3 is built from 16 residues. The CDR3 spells CASSFGFNSGPDTQYF. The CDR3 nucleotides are TGTGCCAGCAGCTTTGGGTTCAACTCGGGTCCAGATACGCAGTATTTT.

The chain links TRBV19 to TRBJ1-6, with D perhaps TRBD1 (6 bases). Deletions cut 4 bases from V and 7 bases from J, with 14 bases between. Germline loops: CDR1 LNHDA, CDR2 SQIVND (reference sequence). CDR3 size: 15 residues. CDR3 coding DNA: TGTGCCAGTAGTAGCCGGACAGATCTCAATTCACCCCTCCACTTT. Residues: CASSSRTDLNSPLHF. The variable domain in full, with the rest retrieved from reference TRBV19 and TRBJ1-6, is DGGITQSPKYLFRKEGQNVTLSCEQNLNHDAMYWYRQDPGQGLRLIYYSQIVNDFQKGDIAEGYSVSREKKESFPLTVTSAQKNPTAFYLCASSSRTDLNSPLHFGNGTRLTVT.

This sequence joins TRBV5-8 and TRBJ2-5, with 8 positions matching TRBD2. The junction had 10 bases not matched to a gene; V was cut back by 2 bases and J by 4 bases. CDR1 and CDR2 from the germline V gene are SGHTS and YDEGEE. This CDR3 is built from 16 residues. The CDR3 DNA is TGTGCCAGCAGCTTCTCACGGGAGGGCCTGGGAGAGACCCAGTACTTC. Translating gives CASSFSREGLGETQYF.

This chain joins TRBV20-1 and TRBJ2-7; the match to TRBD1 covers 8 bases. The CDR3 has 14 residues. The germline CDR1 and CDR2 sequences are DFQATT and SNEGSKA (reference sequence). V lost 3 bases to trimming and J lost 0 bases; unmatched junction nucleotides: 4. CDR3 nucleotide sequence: TGCAGTGCTAGTGGGGACAGGTCCTCCTACGAGCAGTACTTC. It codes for CSASGDRSSYEQYF.

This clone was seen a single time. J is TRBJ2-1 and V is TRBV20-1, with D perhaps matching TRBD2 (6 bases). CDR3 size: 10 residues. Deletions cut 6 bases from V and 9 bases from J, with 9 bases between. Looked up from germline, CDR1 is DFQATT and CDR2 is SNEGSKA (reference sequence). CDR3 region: CSAKEGEQFF. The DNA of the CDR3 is TGCAGTGCGAAGGAGGGTGAGCAGTTCTTC.

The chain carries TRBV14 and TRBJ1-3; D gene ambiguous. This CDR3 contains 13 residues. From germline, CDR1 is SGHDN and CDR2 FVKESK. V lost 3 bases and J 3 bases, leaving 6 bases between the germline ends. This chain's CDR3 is CASSQKHGNTIYF. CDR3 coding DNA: TGTGCCAGCAGCCAGAAGCATGGAAACACCATATATTTT.

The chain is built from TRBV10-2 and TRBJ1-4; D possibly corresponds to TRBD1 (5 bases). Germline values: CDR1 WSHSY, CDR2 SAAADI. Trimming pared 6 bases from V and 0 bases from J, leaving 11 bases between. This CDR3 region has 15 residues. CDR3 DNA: TGCGCCAGCAGATCGACAGTTGCAACTAATGAAAAACTGTTTTTT. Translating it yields CASRSTVATNEKLFF.

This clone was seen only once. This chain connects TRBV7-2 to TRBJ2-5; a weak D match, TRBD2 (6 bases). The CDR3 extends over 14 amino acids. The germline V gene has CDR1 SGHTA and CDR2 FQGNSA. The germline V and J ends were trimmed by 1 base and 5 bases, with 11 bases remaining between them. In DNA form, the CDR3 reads TGTGCCAGCAGCTTAGGCGGGATGGAGGAGACCCAGTACTTC. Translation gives CASSLGGMEETQYF.

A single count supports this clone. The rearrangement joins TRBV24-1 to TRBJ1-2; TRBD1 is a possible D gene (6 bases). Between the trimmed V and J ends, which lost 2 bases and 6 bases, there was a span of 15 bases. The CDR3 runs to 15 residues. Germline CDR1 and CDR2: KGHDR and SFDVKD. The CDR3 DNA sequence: TGTGCCACCAGTGATTCCCAAGACAGGTGGAATGGCTACACCTTC. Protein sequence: CATSDSQDRWNGYTF.

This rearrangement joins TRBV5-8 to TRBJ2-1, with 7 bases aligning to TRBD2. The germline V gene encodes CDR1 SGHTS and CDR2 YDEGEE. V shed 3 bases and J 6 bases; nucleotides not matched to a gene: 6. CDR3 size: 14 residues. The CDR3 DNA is TGTGCCAGCAGCTCACGGGACTATTCCAATGAGCAGTTCTTC. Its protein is CASSSRDYSNEQFF. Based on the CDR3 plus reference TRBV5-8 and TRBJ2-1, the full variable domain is EAGVTQSPTHLIKTRGQQATLRCSPISGHTSVYWYQQALGLGLQFLLWYDEGEERNRGNFPPRFSGRQFPNYSSELNVNALELEDSALYLCASSSRDYSNEQFFGPGTRLTVL.

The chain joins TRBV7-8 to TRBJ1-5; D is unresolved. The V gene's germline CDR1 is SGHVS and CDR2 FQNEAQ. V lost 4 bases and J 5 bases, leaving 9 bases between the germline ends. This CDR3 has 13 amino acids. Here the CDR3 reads CASSSTRYQPQHF. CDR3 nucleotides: TGTGCCAGCAGCTCTACGAGGTATCAGCCCCAGCATTTT.

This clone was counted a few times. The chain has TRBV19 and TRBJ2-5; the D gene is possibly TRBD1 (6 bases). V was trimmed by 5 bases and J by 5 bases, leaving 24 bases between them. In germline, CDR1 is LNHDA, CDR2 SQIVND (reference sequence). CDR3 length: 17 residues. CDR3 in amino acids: CASSPPRQESWEETQYF. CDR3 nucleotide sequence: TGTGCCAGTAGTCCGCCGAGACAGGAATCATGGGAGGAGACCCAGTACTTC.

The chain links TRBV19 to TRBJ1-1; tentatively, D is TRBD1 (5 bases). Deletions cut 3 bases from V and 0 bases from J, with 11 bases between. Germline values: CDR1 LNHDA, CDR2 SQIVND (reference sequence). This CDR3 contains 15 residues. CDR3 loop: CASSIDDSMNTEAFF. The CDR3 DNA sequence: TGTGCCAGTAGTATCGACGACAGCATGAACACTGAAGCTTTCTTT. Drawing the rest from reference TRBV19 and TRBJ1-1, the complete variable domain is DGGITQSPKYLFRKEGQNVTLSCEQNLNHDAMYWYRQDPGQGLRLIYYSQIVNDFQKGDIAEGYSVSREKKESFPLTVTSAQKNPTAFYLCASSIDDSMNTEAFFGQGTRLTVV.